This T cell receptor beta chain was documented in a study of regulatory T cells in long-lasting Graves disease. Indicated time point: persistent/refractory GD, antithyroid drugs over 5 years with positive TRAb. Preparation of the TCR library used RNA extracted from PBMCs. In Xi'an, China, an endocrinology department was the source of patients. The study, taken as a whole, reports: TRBV28, TRBJ1-2 and TRBJ2-5 were favored in persistent disease.

This clonotype was counted a few times. Its target is unknown. TCR beta libraries were built with iRepertoire HTBI primers and Arm-PCR of CDR3 regions. TCRdb analysed the multiplex PCR reads with MiXCR anew, one entry per CDR3 protein. The sample carries about 290,000 distinct CDR3 sequences, 20% to 25% recorded once. The CDR3 has 11 amino acids. Looked up from germline, CDR1 is SEHNR and CDR2 is FQNEAQ (reference sequence). V shed 4 bases and J shed 8 bases, with 8 bases lying between them. The sequence was collected from a female donor with Graves disease. The rearrangement uses TRBV7-9 and TRBJ1-2; no clear D gene. Source: peripheral blood mononuclear cells (PBMCs), taken when the disease was refractory, from a patient treated with antithyroid drugs. CDR3 bases: TGTGCCAGCAGCTCCTTCTTGGGCTACACCTTC. It translates to CASSSFLGYTF. Complete variable domain (other parts from reference TRBV7-9 and TRBJ1-2): DTGVSQNPRHKITKRGQNVTFRCDPISEHNRLYWYRQTLGQGPEFLTYFQNEAQLEKSRLLSDRFSAERPKGSFSTLEIQRTEQGDSAMYLCASSSFLGYTFGSGTRLTVV.